These 5 T cell receptor beta chains were all obtained from the same sample, sequenced in a study of human T cells and chemical hapten exposure. TCRdb re-derived calls from the RACE reads in MiXCR, one entry per CDR3 protein. The data contain tens of thousands of distinct CDR3 sequences, 8.5% to 9% of them seen just once; the ten biggest clones take up approximately 3.4%. Sample time point: patch test 2, 6 weeks after DPC sensitization. The treatment here: therapeutic diphenylcyclopropenone sensitization with weekly scalp DPC. The sample consisted of whole blood, taken in connection with sensitization to the hapten diphenylcyclopropenone (DPC). The source of these receptors is a woman between 45 and 65 years old with alopecia areata. Some clones in this sample may be carry-over from other donors' samples.

A note on this clonotype: An end of the junction does not agree with germline; a read error may underlie this. This chain links TRBV12-3 or TRBV12-4 with TRBJ2-7; no firm D call. This CDR3 has 14 amino acids. As DNA, the CDR3 is TGTGCCAACAGTTTATTGGTCCCGGGCTACGAGCAGTACTTC. Protein: CANSLLVPGYEQYF.

This clonotype was counted only a few times. This rearrangement joins TRBV12-3 or TRBV12-4 to TRBJ2-5, with TRBD2 matching 8 bases. V shed 5 bases, J shed 2 bases, and the junction held 10 bases outside the gene matches. The CDR3 is made up of 16 amino acids. The CDR3 loop is CASSPPPSSGQETQYF. The CDR3 bases are TGTGCCAGCAGTCCACCCCCGTCTAGCGGGCAAGAGACCCAGTACTTC.

The DNA of the CDR3 is TGTGCCAGCAGCTTAGTAGGGACTCCCTCCAATGAGCAGTTCTTC. Protein product: CASSLVGTPSNEQFF. The V gene is TRBV7-2, the J gene TRBJ2-1, with a tentative D call TRBD2 (6 bases). Trimming left V 1 base short and J 6 bases short, with 13 bases between. The CDR3 consists of 15 residues. Germline CDR1 is SGHTA and CDR2 is FQGNSA.

This clonotype showed up many times. The gene calls are TRBV9 and TRBJ2-3; 8 nucleotides align to TRBD2. The length of the CDR3 is 19 residues. V lost 3 bases to trimming and J lost 3 bases; unmatched junction nucleotides: 18. Germline V gene sequence: CDR1 SGDLS, CDR2 YYNGEE. As DNA, the CDR3 is TGTGCCAGCAGCGCCACAGGGTACCGGGAGGGCCTAAGAACAGATACGCAGTATTTT. This translates into CASSATGYREGLRTDTQYF.

In this sample, this clonotype turned up a few times. The chain couples TRBV6-6 to TRBJ1-3, with 8 bases aligning to TRBD1. This CDR3 region has 14 residues. Germline values: CDR1 MNHNY, CDR2 SVGAGI (reference sequence). Trimming removed 5 bases from V and 2 bases from J; junction bases left unmatched: 2. For the CDR3, the DNA is TGTGCCAGCAGTGCGGACAGGGCTGGAAACACCATATATTTT. Encoded protein: CASSADRAGNTIYF.